This T cell receptor (beta chain) was profiled in a study of blood T cell repertoires in COVID-19. In the study overall: Both acute and convalescent COVID-19 samples were obtained from the United States, Italy and Spain.

Either two negative PCRs, clearance, or symptom resolution qualified Cohort 3 donors as recovered. Authors' processing steps: Estimation of nucleated cell counts relied on the amplification of reference gene primers. Using immunoSEQ multiplex PCR, the repertoire was profiled, and TCRdb retains in-frame clones only, with some absent. V, J and clone size reflect that table, while D and trimming were determined from the DNA. Among around 310,000 clones listed, approximately 90% were seen once. Germline CDR1 reads LNHDA; CDR2 reads SQIVND (reference sequence). Trimming cost V 5 bases and J 2 bases; bases outside gene matches: 4. The CDR3 is made up of 15 amino acids.

This clonotype originated in a woman between 40 and 50 years old who had recovered from COVID-19. This chain connects TRBV19 to TRBJ2-1; TRBD2 aligns across 9 bases. The material sequenced was PBMCs or T cells enriched from blood (not recorded which). CDR3 sequence (DNA): TGTGCCAGTAGTGTGACTAGCGGAGCCTACAATGAGCAGTTCTTC. This codes for CASSVTSGAYNEQFF.